These 3 T cell receptor beta chains came from one sample sequenced in a study of T cells after posttransplantation cyclophosphamide. Generated by immunoSEQ multiplex PCR, the TCRdb table keeps only in-frame clones and is missing some. The sample has 40,000 to 45,000 clones, none seen only once. The sequencing input was PBMCs. Source of these receptors: a man aged 35-49 years in good health, CMV-negative, and a related stem cell transplant donor.

Many counts were recorded for this clone. The V gene is TRBV6-1, the J gene TRBJ1-5; D unclear. The ends were cut back, 5 bases at V and 0 bases at J, with 8 bases in the middle. Per the germline V gene, CDR1 is MNHNS and CDR2 is SASEGT. The CDR3 covers 14 residues. This CDR3 is CASSNSYSNQPQHF. The CDR3 DNA follows: TGTGCCAGCAGTAACAGCTATAGCAATCAGCCCCAGCATTTT.

This clone was detected many times. The rearrangement links TRBV5-6 to TRBJ2-7; 10 nucleotides line up with TRBD1. The junction had 7 bases not matched to a gene; V was cut back by 4 bases and J by 3 bases. CDR3 length equals 15 residues. The V gene's germline CDR1 is SGHDT and CDR2 YYEEEE. CDR3 nucleotide sequence: TGTGCCAGCAGCCTAACCGGGACAGGGGTCTACGAGCAGTACGTC. It specifies CASSLTGTGVYEQYV.

This clone occurred many times. V usage is TRBV18 and J usage is TRBJ1-2; D is uncertain. V gave up 1 base and J gave up 3 bases, with 12 bases separating them. CDR1 and CDR2 (germline): KGHSH, LQKENI. The CDR3 is made up of 15 amino acids. CDR3 residues: CASSPQIAQDYGYTF. As DNA, the CDR3 is TGTGCCAGCTCACCACAAATCGCCCAGGACTATGGCTACACCTTC.